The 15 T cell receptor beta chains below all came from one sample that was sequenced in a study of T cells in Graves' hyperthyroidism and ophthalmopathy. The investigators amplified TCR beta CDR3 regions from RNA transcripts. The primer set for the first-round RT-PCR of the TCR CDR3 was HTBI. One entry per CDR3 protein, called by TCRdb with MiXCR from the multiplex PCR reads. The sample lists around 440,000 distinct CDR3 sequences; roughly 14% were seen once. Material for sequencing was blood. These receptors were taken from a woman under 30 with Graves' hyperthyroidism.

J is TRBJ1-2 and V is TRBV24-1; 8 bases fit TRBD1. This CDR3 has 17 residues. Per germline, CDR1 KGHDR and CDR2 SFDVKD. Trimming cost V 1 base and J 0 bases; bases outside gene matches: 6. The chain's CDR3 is CATSDFGTGGTNYGYTF. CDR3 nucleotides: TGTGCCACCAGTGATTTTGGTACAGGGGGTACTAACTATGGCTACACCTTC.

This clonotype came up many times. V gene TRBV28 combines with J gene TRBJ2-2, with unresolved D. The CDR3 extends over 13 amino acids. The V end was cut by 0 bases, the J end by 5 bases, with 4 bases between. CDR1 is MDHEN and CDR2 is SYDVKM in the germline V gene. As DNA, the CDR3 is TGTGCCAGCAGTTTATGGGGGACCGGGGAGCTGTTTTTT. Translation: CASSLWGTGELFF. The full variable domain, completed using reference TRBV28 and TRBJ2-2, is DVKVTQSSRYLVKRTGEKVFLECVQDMDHENMFWYRQDPGLGLRLIYFSYDVKMKEKGDIPEGYSVSREKKERFSLILESASTNQTSMYLCASSLWGTGELFFGEGSRLTVL.

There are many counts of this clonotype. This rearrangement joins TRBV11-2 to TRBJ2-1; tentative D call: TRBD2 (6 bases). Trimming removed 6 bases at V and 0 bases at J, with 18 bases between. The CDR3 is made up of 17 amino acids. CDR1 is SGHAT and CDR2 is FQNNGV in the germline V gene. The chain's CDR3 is CASRLYRRGSSYNEQFF. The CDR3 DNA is TGTGCCAGCAGGTTGTATAGGCGGGGAAGCTCCTACAATGAGCAGTTCTTC. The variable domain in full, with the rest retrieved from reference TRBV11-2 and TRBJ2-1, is EAGVAQSPRYKIIEKRQSVAFWCNPISGHATLYWYQQILGQGPKLLIQFQNNGVVDDSQLPKDRFSAERLKGVDSTLKIQPAKLEDSAVYLCASRLYRRGSSYNEQFFGPGTRLTVL.

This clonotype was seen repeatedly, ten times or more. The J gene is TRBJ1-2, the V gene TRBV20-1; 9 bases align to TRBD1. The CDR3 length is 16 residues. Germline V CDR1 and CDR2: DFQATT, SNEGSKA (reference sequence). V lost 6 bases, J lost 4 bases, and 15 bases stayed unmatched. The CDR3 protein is CSAQNLDRGRTYGYTF. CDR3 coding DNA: TGCAGTGCCCAAAACCTTGACAGGGGGAGGACCTATGGCTACACCTTC.

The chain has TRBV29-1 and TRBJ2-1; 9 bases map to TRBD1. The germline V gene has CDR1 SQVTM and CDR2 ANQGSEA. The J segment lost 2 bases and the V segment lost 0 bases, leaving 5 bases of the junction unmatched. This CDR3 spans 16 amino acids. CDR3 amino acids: CSVEDPGTGTYNEQFF. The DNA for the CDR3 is TGCAGCGTTGAAGATCCCGGGACAGGGACCTACAATGAGCAGTTCTTC.

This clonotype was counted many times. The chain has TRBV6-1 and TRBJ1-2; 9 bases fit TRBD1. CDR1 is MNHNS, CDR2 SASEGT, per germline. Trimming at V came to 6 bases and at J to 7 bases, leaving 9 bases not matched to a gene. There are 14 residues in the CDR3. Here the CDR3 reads CASRSSGTGFGYTF. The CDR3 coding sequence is TGTGCCAGCAGATCCTCCGGGACAGGGTTTGGCTACACCTTC.

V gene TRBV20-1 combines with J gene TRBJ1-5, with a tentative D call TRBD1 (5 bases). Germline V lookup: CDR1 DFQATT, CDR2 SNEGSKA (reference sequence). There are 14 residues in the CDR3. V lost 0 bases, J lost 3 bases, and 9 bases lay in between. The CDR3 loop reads CSARDAGYNQPQHF. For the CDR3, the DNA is TGCAGTGCTAGAGATGCAGGGTACAATCAGCCCCAGCATTTT.

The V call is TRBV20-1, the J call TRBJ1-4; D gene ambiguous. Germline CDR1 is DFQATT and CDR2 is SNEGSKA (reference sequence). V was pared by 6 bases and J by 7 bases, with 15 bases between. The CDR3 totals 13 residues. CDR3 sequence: CSARHLGSEKLFF. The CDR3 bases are TGCAGTGCGAGACACCTTGGGAGTGAAAAACTGTTTTTT.

CDR3 sequence (DNA): TGTGCCAGCATTAGGGGGGAGGACGAGCAGTACTTC. This translates into CASIRGEDEQYF. This sequence joins TRBV5-6 and TRBJ2-7; either TRBD1 or TRBD2 may fit D (6 bases each). The length of the CDR3 is 12 residues. Per the germline V gene, CDR1 is SGHDT and CDR2 is YYEEEE. Trimming took 6 bases from V and 5 from J, leaving 12 bases between them.

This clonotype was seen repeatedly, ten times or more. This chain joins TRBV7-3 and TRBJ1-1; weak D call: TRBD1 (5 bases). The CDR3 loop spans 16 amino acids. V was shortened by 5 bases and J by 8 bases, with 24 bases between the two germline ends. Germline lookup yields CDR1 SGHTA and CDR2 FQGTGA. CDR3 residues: CASSRSPGPIAAEAFF. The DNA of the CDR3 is TGTGCCAGCAGCCGAAGCCCAGGGCCTATCGCCGCCGAAGCTTTCTTT.

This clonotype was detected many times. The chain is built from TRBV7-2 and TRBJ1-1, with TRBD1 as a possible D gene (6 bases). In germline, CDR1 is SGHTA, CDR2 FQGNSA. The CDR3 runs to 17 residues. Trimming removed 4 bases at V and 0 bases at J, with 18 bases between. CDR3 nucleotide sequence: TGTGCCAGCAGCTACACAGGGCGGCTATTCATGAACACTGAAGCTTTCTTT. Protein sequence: CASSYTGRLFMNTEAFF.

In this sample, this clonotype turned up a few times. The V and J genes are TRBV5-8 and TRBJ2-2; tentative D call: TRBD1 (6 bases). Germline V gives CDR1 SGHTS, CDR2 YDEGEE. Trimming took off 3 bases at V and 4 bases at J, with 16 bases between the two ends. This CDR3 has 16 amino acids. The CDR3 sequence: CASSSGTRWTTGELFF. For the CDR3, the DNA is TGTGCCAGCAGCTCAGGGACACGCTGGACCACCGGGGAGCTGTTTTTT.

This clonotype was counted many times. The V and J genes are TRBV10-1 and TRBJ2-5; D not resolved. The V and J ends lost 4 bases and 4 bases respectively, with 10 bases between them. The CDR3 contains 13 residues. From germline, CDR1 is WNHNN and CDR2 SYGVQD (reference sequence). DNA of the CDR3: TGCGCCAGCAGTGGCACAGATCGAGAGACCCAGTACTTC. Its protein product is CASSGTDRETQYF.

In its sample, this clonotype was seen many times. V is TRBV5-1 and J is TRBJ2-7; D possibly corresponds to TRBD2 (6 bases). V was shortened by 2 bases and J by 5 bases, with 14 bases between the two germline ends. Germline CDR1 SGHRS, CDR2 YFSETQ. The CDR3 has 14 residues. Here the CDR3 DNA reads TGCGCCAGCAGCTTCGGGGCAGGGAGGCACGAGCAGTACTTC. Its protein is CASSFGAGRHEQYF.

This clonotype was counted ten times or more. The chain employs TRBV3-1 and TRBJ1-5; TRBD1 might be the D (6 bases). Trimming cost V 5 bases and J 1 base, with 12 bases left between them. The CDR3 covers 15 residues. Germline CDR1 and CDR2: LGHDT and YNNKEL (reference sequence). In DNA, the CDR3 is TGTGCCAGCAGCTGGGGGGCGACCAGCAATCAGCCCCAGCATTTT. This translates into CASSWGATSNQPQHF.